This TCR beta chain is from a study of blood T cells in healthy people across ages. For the second PCR, which ran for roughly 6 to 12 cycles, a sample-barcoded 5' primer and a J-beta primer mix were used. TCRdb ran MiXCR on the 5' RACE reads and lists one entry per CDR3 protein. The table includes about 730,000 distinct CDR3 sequences, around 46% detected once. Study-level results: More naive CD4+ cells and higher diversity marked long-lived donors relative to aged donors.

About this clonotype itself: Its cognate antigen is unknown.

The source of this sequence is a woman between 55 and 75 years old in good health. Input material: blood.

CDR3 sequence (DNA): TGTGCCAGCAGCCCACGGGGGACAGGGAACTATGGCTACACCTTC. Its translation: CASSPRGTGNYGYTF. This rearrangement joins TRBV16 to TRBJ1-2; 9 nucleotides agree with TRBD1. Germline values: CDR1 KGHSY, CDR2 FQNENV. V lost 4 bases to trimming and J lost 2 bases; unmatched junction nucleotides: 5. The CDR3 extends over 15 amino acids.